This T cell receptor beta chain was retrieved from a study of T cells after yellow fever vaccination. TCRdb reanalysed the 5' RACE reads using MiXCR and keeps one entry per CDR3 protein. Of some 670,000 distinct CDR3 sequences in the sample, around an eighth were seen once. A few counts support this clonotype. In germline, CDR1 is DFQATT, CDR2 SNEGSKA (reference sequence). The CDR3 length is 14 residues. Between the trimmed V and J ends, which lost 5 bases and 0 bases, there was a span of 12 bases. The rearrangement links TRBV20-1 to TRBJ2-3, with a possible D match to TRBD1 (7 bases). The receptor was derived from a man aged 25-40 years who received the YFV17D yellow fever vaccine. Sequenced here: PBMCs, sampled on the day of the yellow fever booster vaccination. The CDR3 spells CSALRDSSTDTQYF. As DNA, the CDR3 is TGCAGTGCTTTGCGGGACAGTAGCACAGATACGCAGTATTTT.